This is a list of T cell receptor beta chains from one sample in a study of T cell repertoires in cytomegalovirus infection. TCRdb used MiXCR to reprocess the reads, holding one entry per CDR3 protein. The table lists 45,000 to 75,000 distinct CDR3 sequences, 33% of them singletons, with about three quarters in the top ten. No antigen has been assigned to these receptors. The specimen sequenced was PBMCs, sequenced either directly or after in vitro stimulation (not recorded which). The receptor set was obtained from a human donor in good health (CMV status not recorded). Some clones in this sample may be carry-over from other donors' samples. Each CDR3 is given with its conserved first and last residue. D genes are given only for firm matches. Clone sizes are given selectively: once, few, many, or a class where the clone is expanded.

J gene	V gene	D gene	clone size	CDR3 protein	CDR3 DNA
TRBJ2-1	TRBV7-2	TRBD2	many	CASSISGIYNEQFF	TGTGCCAGCAGCATTAGCGGGATCTACAATGAGCAGTTCTTC
TRBJ2-7	TRBV7-2	TRBD2	NA	CASRPPGLAGPYF	TGTGCCAGCAGACCTCCGGGACTAGCGGGGCCATACTTC
TRBJ2-5	TRBV7-2	NA	many	CASSLGPRTQYF	TGTGCCAGCAGCTTAGGACCAAGGACCCAGTACTTC
TRBJ2-7	TRBV27	TRBD2	few	CASRPGGGSLYEQYF	TGTGCCAGCAGACCGGGTGGCGGGAGCCTCTACGAGCAGTACTTC
TRBJ1-3	TRBV7-9	NA	few	CASRLGAGNTIYF	TGTGCCAGCCGACTTGGGGCGGGAAACACCATATATTTT
TRBJ1-1	TRBV5-1	NA	NA	CASSENSLGTEAFF	TGCGCCAGCAGCGAAAACTCGCTGGGCACTGAAGCTTTCTTT
TRBJ1-1	TRBV6-5	NA	few	CASSTPTGNTEAFF	TGTGCCAGCAGCACACCTACAGGGAACACTGAAGCTTTCTTT
TRBJ2-2	TRBV6-2/TRBV6-3	NA	few	CASSLTPPFANTGELFF	TGTGCCAGCAGTTTAACCCCCCCTTTCGCGAACACCGGGGAGCTGTTTTTT
TRBJ2-1	TRBV7-8	NA	many	CASSTTSSSSYNEQFF	TGTGCCAGCAGCACTACTAGCTCAAGCTCCTACAATGAGCAGTTCTTC
TRBJ2-2	TRBV7-2	TRBD2	few	CASSLRGQLASNTGELFF	TGTGCCAGCAGCTTACGAGGGCAACTAGCGTCCAACACCGGGGAGCTGTTTTTT
TRBJ2-7	TRBV4-1	NA	NA	CASSQAIKYEQYF	TGCGCCAGCAGCCAAGCGATAAAATACGAGCAGTACTTC
TRBJ1-5	TRBV19	NA	few	CASSPGVINQPQHF	TGTGCCTCATCGCCGGGAGTTATCAATCAGCCCCAGCATTTT
TRBJ2-7	TRBV6-2/TRBV6-3	NA	NA	CASRAAGGASYEQYF	TGTGCCAGCAGGGCTGCTGGCGGGGCTTCCTACGAGCAGTACTTC